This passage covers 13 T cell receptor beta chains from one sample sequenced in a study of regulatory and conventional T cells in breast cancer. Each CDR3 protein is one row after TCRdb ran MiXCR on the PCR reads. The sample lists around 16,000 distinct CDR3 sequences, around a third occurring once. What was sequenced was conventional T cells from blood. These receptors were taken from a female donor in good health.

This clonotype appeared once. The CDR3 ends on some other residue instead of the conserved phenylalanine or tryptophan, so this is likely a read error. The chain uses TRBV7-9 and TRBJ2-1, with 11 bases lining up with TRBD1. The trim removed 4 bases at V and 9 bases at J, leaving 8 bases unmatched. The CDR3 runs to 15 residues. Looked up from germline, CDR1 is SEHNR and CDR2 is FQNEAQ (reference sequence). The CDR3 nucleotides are TGTGCCAGCAGCTACAGGACAGGGGGCAGAAGTGAGCAGTTCCTC. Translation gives CASSYRTGGRSEQFL.

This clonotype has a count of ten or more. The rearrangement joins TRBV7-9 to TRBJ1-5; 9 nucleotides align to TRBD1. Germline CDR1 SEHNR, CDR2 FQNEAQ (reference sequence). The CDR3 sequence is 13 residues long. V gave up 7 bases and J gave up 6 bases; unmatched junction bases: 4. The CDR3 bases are TGTGCCAGCACCACAGGGGGCGTTCAGCCCCAGCATTTT. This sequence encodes CASTTGGVQPQHF.

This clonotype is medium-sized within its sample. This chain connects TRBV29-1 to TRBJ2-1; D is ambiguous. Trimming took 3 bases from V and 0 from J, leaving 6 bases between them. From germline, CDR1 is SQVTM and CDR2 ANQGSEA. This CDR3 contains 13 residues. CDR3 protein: CSVEGNSYNEQFF. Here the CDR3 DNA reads TGCAGCGTTGAGGGGAACTCCTACAATGAGCAGTTCTTC.

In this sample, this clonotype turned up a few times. The chain's CDR3 is CASSQTETGGDEQYF. CDR3 bases: TGTGCCAGCAGCCAAACCGAGACAGGCGGTGACGAGCAGTACTTC. The chain employs TRBV3-1 and TRBJ2-7; D may be TRBD1 (6 bases). The germline V gene has CDR1 LGHDT and CDR2 YNNKEL (reference sequence). V lost 2 bases and J lost 5, with 16 bases in between. This CDR3 has 15 amino acids.

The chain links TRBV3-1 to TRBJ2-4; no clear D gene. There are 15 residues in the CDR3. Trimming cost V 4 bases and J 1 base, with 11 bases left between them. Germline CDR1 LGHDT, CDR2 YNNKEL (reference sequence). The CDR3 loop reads CASSPSQTAKNIQYF. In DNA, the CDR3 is TGTGCCAGCAGCCCAAGTCAGACTGCCAAAAACATTCAGTACTTC.

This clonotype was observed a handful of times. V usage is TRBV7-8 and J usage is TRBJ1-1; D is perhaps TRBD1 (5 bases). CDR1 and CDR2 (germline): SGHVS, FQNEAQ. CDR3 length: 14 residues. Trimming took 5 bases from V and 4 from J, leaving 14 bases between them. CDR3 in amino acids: CASSGLSGTTEAFF. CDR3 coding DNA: TGTGCCAGCAGCGGTCTGTCTGGGACCACTGAAGCTTTCTTT.

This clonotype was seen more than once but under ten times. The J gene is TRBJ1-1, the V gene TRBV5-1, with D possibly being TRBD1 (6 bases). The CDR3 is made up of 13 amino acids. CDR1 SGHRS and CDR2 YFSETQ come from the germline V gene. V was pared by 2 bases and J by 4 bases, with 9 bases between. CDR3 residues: CASSFGGLTEAFF. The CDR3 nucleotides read TGCGCCAGCAGCTTTGGGGGGCTCACTGAAGCTTTCTTT.

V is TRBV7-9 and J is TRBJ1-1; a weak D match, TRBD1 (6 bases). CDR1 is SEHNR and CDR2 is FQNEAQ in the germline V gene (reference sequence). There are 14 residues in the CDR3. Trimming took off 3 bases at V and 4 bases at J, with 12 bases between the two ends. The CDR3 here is CASSFGQTGTEAFF. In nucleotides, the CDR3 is TGTGCCAGCAGCTTTGGACAGACGGGCACTGAAGCTTTCTTT.

This CDR3 is CASRANGGPYEQYF. Written as DNA, the CDR3 is TGTGCCAGCAGGGCGAACGGGGGACCGTACGAGCAGTACTTC. This rearrangement joins TRBV2 to TRBJ2-7, with D perhaps TRBD2 (6 bases). The CDR3 is made up of 14 amino acids. V lost 6 bases to trimming and J lost 4 bases, with 16 bases between them. Looked up from germline, CDR1 is SNHLY and CDR2 is FYNNEI.

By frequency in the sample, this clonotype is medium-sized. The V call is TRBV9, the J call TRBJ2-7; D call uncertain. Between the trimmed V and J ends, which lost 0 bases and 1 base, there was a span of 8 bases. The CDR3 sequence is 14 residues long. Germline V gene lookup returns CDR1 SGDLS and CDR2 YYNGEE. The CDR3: CASSVELGSYEQYF. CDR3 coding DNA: TGTGCCAGCAGCGTAGAACTCGGGTCCTACGAGCAGTACTTC.

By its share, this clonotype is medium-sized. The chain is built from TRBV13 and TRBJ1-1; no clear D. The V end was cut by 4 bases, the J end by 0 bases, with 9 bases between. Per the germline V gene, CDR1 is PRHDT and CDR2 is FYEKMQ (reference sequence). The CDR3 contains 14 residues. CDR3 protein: CASSSPLMNTEAFF. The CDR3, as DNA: TGTGCCAGCAGCTCACCCCTAATGAACACTGAAGCTTTCTTT.

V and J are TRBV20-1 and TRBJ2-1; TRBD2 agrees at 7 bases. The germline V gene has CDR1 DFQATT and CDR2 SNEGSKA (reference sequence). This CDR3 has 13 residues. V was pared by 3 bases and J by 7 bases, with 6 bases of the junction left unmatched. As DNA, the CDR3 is TGCAGTGCTAGGGAGGGAGGGGAAAATGAGCAGTTCTTC. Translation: CSAREGGENEQFF.

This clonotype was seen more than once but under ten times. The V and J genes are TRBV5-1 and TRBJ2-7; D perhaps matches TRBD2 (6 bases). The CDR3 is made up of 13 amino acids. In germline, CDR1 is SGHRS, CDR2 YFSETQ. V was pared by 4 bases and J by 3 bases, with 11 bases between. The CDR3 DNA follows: TGCGCCAGCAGCCCGGACGGGAGCTACGAGCAGTACTTC. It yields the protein CASSPDGSYEQYF.